One and the same sample provided the 7 T cell receptor beta chains below, sequenced in a study of CD8+ T cells in alopecia areata. The authors extracted RNA and reverse transcribed it into cDNA as the sequencing template. Produced via immunoSEQ multiplex PCR; TCRdb's table is partial and in-frame only. The table has some 150,000 clones, around 83% seen once. Stated treatment: oral pan-JAK inhibitor, 5-10 mg twice daily. The source material was CD8+ T cells sorted from blood, sampled at week 4, from a patient treated with tofacitinib. The receptors stem from a human donor with alopecia areata.

This chain uses TRBV6-1 with TRBJ2-2; 9 nucleotides match TRBD1. In germline, CDR1 is MNHNS, CDR2 SASEGT. With V trimmed by 6 bases and J by 5 bases, 7 bases remained unmatched. CDR3 size: 15 residues. The CDR3 loop is CASSQGTGRTGELFF. DNA for the CDR3: TGTGCCAGCAGCCAAGGGACAGGGAGAACCGGGGAGCTGTTTTTT.

This sequence joins TRBV30 and TRBJ2-1; D gene unclear. Trimming cost V 2 bases and J 0 bases, with 5 bases left between them. Germline CDR1 is GTSNPN and CDR2 is SVGIG (reference sequence). This CDR3 spans 13 amino acids. This chain's CDR3 is CAWSLRSYNEQFF. The DNA for the CDR3 is TGTGCCTGGAGTCTCCGCTCCTACAATGAGCAGTTCTTC.

V gene TRBV11-1 combines with J gene TRBJ2-7; TRBD1 agrees at 7 bases. Trimming removed 5 bases from V and 2 bases from J; junction bases left unmatched: 9. Per germline, CDR1 SGHAT and CDR2 FQDESV (reference sequence). CDR3 length equals 15 residues. DNA of the CDR3: TGTGCCAGCAGCCCCATCCGCGACAGGGCCTACGAGCAGTACTTC. This encodes CASSPIRDRAYEQYF.

V and J are TRBV5-5 and TRBJ1-1; TRBD1 might be the D (6 bases). The CDR3 runs 14 residues. With 5 bases removed from V and 7 bases from J, the gap between germline ends came to 18 bases. Per germline, CDR1 SGHKS and CDR2 YYEKEE (reference sequence). In DNA, the CDR3 is TGTGCCAGCAGTCTCGACAGGCCTGGGGTTGAAGCTTTCTTT. Translated, it gives CASSLDRPGVEAFF.

This chain uses TRBV9 with TRBJ1-2; 9 bases match TRBD1. V gave up 3 bases and J gave up 12 bases; unmatched junction bases: 3. CDR3 length equals 11 residues. The V gene's germline CDR1 is SGDLS and CDR2 YYNGEE. This CDR3 is CASSAQGAHTF. DNA of the CDR3: TGTGCCAGCAGCGCACAGGGGGCTCACACCTTC.

This clone appeared a few times. Other DNA sequences from this sample encode an identical CDR3 as well. The gene calls are TRBV29-1 and TRBJ2-7; D perhaps matches TRBD2 (6 bases). The CDR3 is 13 amino acids. The V and J ends lost 1 base and 0 bases respectively, with 7 bases between them. Germline CDR1 SQVTM, CDR2 ANQGSEA. The CDR3 spells CSVEAGDSYEQYF. The CDR3 nucleotides are TGCAGCGTTGAAGCGGGGGACTCCTACGAGCAGTACTTC.

V gene TRBV7-2 combines with J gene TRBJ2-3; TRBD2 matches at 8 bases. The V and J ends lost 2 bases and 5 bases, in that order; junction bases with no gene match: 6. In germline, CDR1 is SGHTA, CDR2 FQGNSA. The CDR3 consists of 15 residues. DNA of the CDR3: TGTGCCAGCAGCTTATACTTGGCGGGAGGAGATACGCAGTATTTT. Its translation: CASSLYLAGGDTQYF.